This TCR beta chain was captured by sequencing in a study of blood T cell repertoires in COVID-19. Study information: The United States, Italy and Spain provided the acute and convalescent COVID-19 samples. PBMCs, B-cell-depleted T cells, or T cells were the source of the cDNA or gDNA that made up the material.

Trimming removed 3 bases at V and 7 bases at J, with 16 bases between. Germline V gene sequence: CDR1 MNHEY, CDR2 SMNVEV (reference sequence). The CDR3 is made up of 15 amino acids. Authors' data handling: Researchers report that nucleated cell counts were estimated from reference gene primer amplification. The protocol was immunoSEQ multiplex PCR, while the TCRdb copy is restricted to in-frame clones and leaves out a portion. V and J calls and clone size are those listed in that table; D and trimming were worked out from the DNA. The table lists just over 85,000 clones, roughly nine tenths of them singletons.

This TCR came from a man between 50 and 59 years old with acute or convalescent COVID-19. Sequencing was carried out using peripheral blood. The chain links TRBV27 to TRBJ1-5, with D perhaps TRBD1 (6 bases). CDR3 residues: CASSLWAGDGQPQHF. DNA of the CDR3: TGTGCCAGCAGTTTGTGGGCAGGGGATGGGCAGCCCCAGCATTTT.